A single sample gave rise to the 9 T cell receptor beta chains below, sequenced in a study of sequential checkpoint blockade in melanoma. The treatment denotes: randomized to nivolumab then ipilimumab (arm A) or the reverse (arm B). Method: immunoSEQ multiplex PCR; TCRdb's copy keeps in-frame clones and lacks some. This sample yields about 2,300 clones, of which around 33% are seen a single time; more than 10% belongs to the top ten. The sample consisted of tumor tissue (inferred from file names), taken from a patient given nivolumab and ipilimumab in sequence. These receptors were collected from a human donor with melanoma.

DNA for the CDR3: TGTGCCATACGTCCCCGGGGAGAGAACACCGGGGAGCTGTTTTTT. It translates to CAIRPRGENTGELFF. The chain recombines TRBV6-8 with TRBJ2-2, with D possibly being TRBD2 (5 bases). Trimming pared 10 bases from V and 1 base from J, leaving 16 bases between. Germline values: CDR1 MNHGY, CDR2 SAAAGT. The CDR3 sequence is 15 residues long.

The gene calls are TRBV6-8 and TRBJ1-3; 8 bases match TRBD1. After removal of 7 bases from V and 0 bases from J, the junction contained 5 bases not matched to a gene. Germline loops: CDR1 MNHGY, CDR2 SAAAGT. CDR3 size: 15 residues. The CDR3 protein is CASIGTGGSGNTIYF. DNA of the CDR3: TGTGCCAGCATCGGAACAGGGGGCTCTGGAAACACCATATATTTT.

This clone is termed medium-sized. The V call is TRBV23-1, the J call TRBJ2-5; D gene uncertain. TRBV23-1 is an open reading frame, and its role is uncertain. This CDR3 has 13 amino acids. Deletions cut 6 bases from V and 4 bases from J, with 12 bases between. The CDR3 reads CASSPPGGETQYF. CDR3 coding DNA: TGCGCCAGCAGCCCCCCGGGCGGAGAGACCCAGTACTTC.

V gene TRBV28 combines with J gene TRBJ2-7; 11 bases are a match to TRBD2. Germline V CDR1 and CDR2: MDHEN, SYDVKM. This CDR3 contains 16 residues. Trimming removed 1 base from V and 3 bases from J; junction bases left unmatched: 5. The CDR3 sequence: CASSLSTSGGSYEQYF. In nucleotides, the CDR3 is TGTGCCAGCAGTTTATCTACTAGCGGGGGAAGCTACGAGCAGTACTTC.

This clone was seen only once. The chain combines TRBV10-2 with TRBJ2-3; D gene uncertain. CDR3 size: 13 residues. Germline-derived CDR1 and CDR2 are WSHSY and SAAADI. V was trimmed by 3 bases and J by 3 bases, leaving 7 bases between them. CDR3 region: CASSEPGTDTQYF. The CDR3, as DNA: TGCGCCAGCAGTGAACCCGGGACAGATACGCAGTATTTT.

V is TRBV11-3 and J is TRBJ1-2; 7 bases are shared with TRBD1. J was trimmed by 4 bases and V by 2 bases; bases with no gene match: 7. The CDR3 sequence is 15 residues long. The V gene's germline CDR1 is SGHNT and CDR2 YENEEA. The CDR3 sequence: CASSLRRDSSYGYTF. The CDR3 DNA sequence: TGTGCCAGCAGCTTAAGACGGGACAGTTCCTATGGCTACACCTTC.

CDR3 region: CASSLGGRTSYEQYF. DNA of the CDR3: TGCGCCAGCAGCTTGGGGGGGAGGACGTCCTACGAGCAGTACTTC. The V call is TRBV5-1, the J call TRBJ2-7; the D gene is possibly TRBD2 (6 bases). The germline V gene has CDR1 SGHRS and CDR2 YFSETQ. V was clipped by 0 bases and J by 1 base, with 11 bases between them. The CDR3 has 15 residues.

This clone is classed as large. The chain employs TRBV11-3 and TRBJ2-1; D may be TRBD1 or TRBD2 (5 bases each). V lost 5 bases, J lost 3 bases, and 14 bases lay in between. The V gene's germline CDR1 is SGHNT and CDR2 YENEEA. CDR3 length: 15 amino acids. In DNA form, the CDR3 reads TGTGCCAGCAGCCCAAGGGACCGATTCTACAATGAGCAGTTCTTC. Protein sequence: CASSPRDRFYNEQFF.

The V and J genes are TRBV5-1 and TRBJ1-1; D may be TRBD1 (5 bases). This CDR3 comprises 16 residues. Germline lookup yields CDR1 SGHRS and CDR2 YFSETQ. Trimming took 0 bases from V and 0 from J, leaving 12 bases between them. The CDR3 bases are TGCGCCAGCAGCTTGGGGCCAGGGCCCTTGAACACTGAAGCTTTCTTT. The encoded protein is CASSLGPGPLNTEAFF. Complete variable domain (other parts from reference TRBV5-1 and TRBJ1-1): KAGVTQTPRYLIKTRGQQVTLSCSPISGHRSVSWYQQTPGQGLQFLFEYFSETQRNKGNFPGRFSGRQFSNSRSEMNVSTLELGDSALYLCASSLGPGPLNTEAFFGQGTRLTVV.